This TCR beta chain was sequenced during a study of blood T cell repertoires in COVID-19. On the study more broadly: Nucleic acid was either cDNA or gDNA, and it came from T cells, B-cell-depleted T cells, or PBMCs.

CDR3 size: 13 residues. V lost 5 bases and J 4 bases, leaving 11 bases between the germline ends. Germline assignment: CDR1 LNHDA and CDR2 SQIVND (reference sequence). Authors' processing steps: Quantification of nucleated cells was approximated via reference gene primer amplification. The data were produced by immunoSEQ multiplex PCR, yet TCRdb's version contains in-frame clones alone and is incomplete. V and J calls and clone size are copied from that table; D and trimming were computed from the DNA. The sample has about 410,000 clones, roughly 88% seen once; the top ten hold around 1.4%. What was sequenced was peripheral blood. The clonotype comes from a woman aged 25 to 39 with active or convalescent COVID-19. This rearrangement joins TRBV19 to TRBJ1-2; no definite D call. CDR3 sequence: CASSALEGYGYTF. The CDR3 DNA is TGTGCCAGTAGTGCCCTCGAGGGCTATGGCTACACCTTC.